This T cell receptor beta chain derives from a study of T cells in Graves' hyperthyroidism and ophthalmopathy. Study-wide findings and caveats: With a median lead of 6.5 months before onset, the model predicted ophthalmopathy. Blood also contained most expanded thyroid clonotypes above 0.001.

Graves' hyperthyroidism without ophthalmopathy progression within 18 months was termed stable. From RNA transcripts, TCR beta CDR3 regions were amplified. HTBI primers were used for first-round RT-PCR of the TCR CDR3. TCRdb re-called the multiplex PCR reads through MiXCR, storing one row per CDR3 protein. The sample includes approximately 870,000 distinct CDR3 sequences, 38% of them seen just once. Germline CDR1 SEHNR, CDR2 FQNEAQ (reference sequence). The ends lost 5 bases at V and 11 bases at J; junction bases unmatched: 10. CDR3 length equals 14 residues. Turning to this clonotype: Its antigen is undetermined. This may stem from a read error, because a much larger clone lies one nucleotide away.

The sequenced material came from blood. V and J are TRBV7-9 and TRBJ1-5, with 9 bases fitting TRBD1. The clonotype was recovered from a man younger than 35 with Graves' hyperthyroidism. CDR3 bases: TGTGCCAGCAGCACAGGGGGCTTTGGACAGTCCCAGCATTTT. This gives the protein CASSTGGFGQSQHF.